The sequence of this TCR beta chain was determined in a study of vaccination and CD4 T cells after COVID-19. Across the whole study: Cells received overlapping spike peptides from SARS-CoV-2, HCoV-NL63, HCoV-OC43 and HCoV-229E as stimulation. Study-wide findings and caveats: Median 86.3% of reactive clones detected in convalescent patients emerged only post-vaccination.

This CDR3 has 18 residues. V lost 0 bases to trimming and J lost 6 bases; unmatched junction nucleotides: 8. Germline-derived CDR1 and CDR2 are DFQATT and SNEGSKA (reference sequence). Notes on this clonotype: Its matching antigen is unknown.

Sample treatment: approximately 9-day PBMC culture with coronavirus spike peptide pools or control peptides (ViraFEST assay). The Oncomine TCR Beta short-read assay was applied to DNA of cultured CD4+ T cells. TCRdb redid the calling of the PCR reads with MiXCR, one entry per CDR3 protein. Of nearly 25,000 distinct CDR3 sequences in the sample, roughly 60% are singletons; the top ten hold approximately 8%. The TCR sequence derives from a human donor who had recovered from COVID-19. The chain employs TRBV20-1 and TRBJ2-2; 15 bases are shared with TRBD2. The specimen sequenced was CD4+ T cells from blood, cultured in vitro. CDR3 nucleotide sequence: TGCAGTGCTAGAGATAAGGGGGGACTAGCGGGAGGATCCGGGGAGCTGTTTTTT. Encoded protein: CSARDKGGLAGGSGELFF.